Presented here are 20 T cell receptor beta chains from one specimen sequenced in a study of CD8 T cells in Susac syndrome. With random hexamers, reverse transcription was performed on about 0.5 to 1 ug of RNA. TCRdb re-called the immunoSEQ multiplex PCR reads through MiXCR, storing one row per CDR3 protein. The sample lists a few hundred thousand distinct CDR3 sequences, about 91% occurring once. Input material: CD4+ T cells from PBMCs. The receptors shown here come from a human donor with multiple sclerosis.

V gene TRBV7-9 combines with J gene TRBJ2-7, with TRBD2 identical over 9 bases. V lost 5 bases and J lost 0; bases outside the gene matches: 5. CDR3 length equals 15 residues. Germline CDR1 SEHNR, CDR2 FQNEAQ (reference sequence). DNA for the CDR3: TGTGCCAGCAGCCCTAGCGGGGCTAGCTCCTACGAGCAGTACTTC. It specifies CASSPSGASSYEQYF.

V and J are TRBV6-1 and TRBJ2-5; the D is unclear. Trimming shortened V by 5 bases and J by 4 bases, and 14 bases separated the two germline ends. The CDR3 is 14 residues long. CDR1 is MNHNS and CDR2 is SASEGT in the germline V gene. The CDR3 bases are TGTGCCAGCAGTCCCGATGGGCGTTCAGAGACCCAGTACTTC. This codes for CASSPDGRSETQYF.

This sequence joins TRBV5-1 and TRBJ2-7; the D gene is possibly TRBD2 (6 bases). The CDR3 contains 14 residues. CDR1 is SGHRS, CDR2 YFSETQ, per germline. Trimming removed 4 bases from V and 1 base from J, with 12 bases in between. DNA of the CDR3: TGCGCCAGCAGCCAGGGAGGAAGGTCCTACGAGCAGTACTTC. Translation: CASSQGGRSYEQYF.

The chain links TRBV7-3 to TRBJ1-2; TRBD1 is a possible D gene (6 bases). Germline V gives CDR1 SGHTA, CDR2 FQGTGA. The CDR3 runs to 14 residues. The V end was cut by 5 bases, the J end by 8 bases, with 18 bases between. CDR3 in amino acids: CASSPKAGAGGYTF. In DNA form, the CDR3 reads TGTGCCAGCAGCCCTAAGGCGGGGGCCGGGGGCTACACCTTC.

The rearrangement uses TRBV10-2 and TRBJ2-7; tentative D call: TRBD1 (6 bases). The CDR3 loop spans 15 amino acids. The V gene's germline CDR1 is WSHSY and CDR2 SAAADI. The V and J ends lost 3 bases and 0 bases respectively, with 12 bases between them. The CDR3 here is CASSDRLRGSYEQYF. In nucleotides, the CDR3 is TGCGCCAGCAGTGATCGTCTCAGGGGCTCCTACGAGCAGTACTTC.

This sequence joins TRBV6-6 and TRBJ2-5; no firm D call. CDR3 length: 14 amino acids. Deletions cut 2 bases from V and 5 bases from J, with 12 bases between. The germline CDR1 and CDR2 sequences are MNHNY and SVGAGI (reference sequence). CDR3 nucleotides: TGTGCCAGCAGTTACATGGGCCTTGGGGAGACCCAGTACTTC. Translated: CASSYMGLGETQYF.

The table lists this clonotype with a count of one. This chain joins TRBV6-5 and TRBJ2-2; possible D gene TRBD2, 5 bases. With 2 bases removed from V and 0 bases from J, the gap between germline ends came to 7 bases. The CDR3 is 15 amino acids. Germline V gene data show CDR1 as MNHEY and CDR2 as SVGAGI. The CDR3 is CASSYGSPNTGELFF. The CDR3 nucleotides read TGTGCCAGCAGTTACGGGAGTCCGAACACCGGGGAGCTGTTTTTT.

The CDR3 region has the DNA TGTGCCAGCAGCCAGGGATTAGCGGGGGGACTGAGGAATGAGCAGTTCTTC. It codes for CASSQGLAGGLRNEQFF. The chain employs TRBV3-1 and TRBJ2-1, with 10 bases matching TRBD2. CDR3 size: 17 residues. Germline CDR1 LGHDT, CDR2 YNNKEL (reference sequence). The V gene end was trimmed by 3 bases and the J gene end by 7 bases; junction bases not matched to a gene: 12.

This clonotype was observed a single time. The J gene is TRBJ2-5, the V gene TRBV30, with D perhaps assigned TRBD1 or TRBD2 (5 bases each). V lost 8 bases to trimming and J lost 3 bases, with 16 bases between them. Looked up from germline, CDR1 is GTSNPN and CDR2 is SVGIG (reference sequence). The length of the CDR3 is 13 residues. DNA for the CDR3: TGTGCCGGGGGAATGCGCAGGAAAGAGACCCAGTACTTC. Translating it yields CAGGMRRKETQYF.

The J gene is TRBJ1-5, the V gene TRBV19, with D tentatively TRBD1 (5 bases). CDR1 is LNHDA and CDR2 is SQIVND in the germline V gene (reference sequence). CDR3 length: 13 residues. V was shortened by 10 bases and J by 0 bases, with 10 bases between the two germline ends. The CDR3 region has the DNA TGTGCCACCGGACATAATAGCAATCAGCCCCAGCATTTT. It codes for CATGHNSNQPQHF.

V is TRBV6-1 and J is TRBJ2-2; 11 bases are a match to TRBD2. Unmatched junction bases numbered 9, after V lost 8 bases and J lost 4 bases. This CDR3 has 16 amino acids. Looked up from germline, CDR1 is MNHNS and CDR2 is SASEGT. The CDR3 here is CASGLAGGRVTGELFF. The DNA for the CDR3 is TGTGCCAGCGGCTTAGCGGGAGGGCGGGTCACCGGGGAGCTGTTTTTT.

Only one count was recorded for this clonotype. The chain is built from TRBV20-1 and TRBJ2-7; TRBD2 matches 8 bases. The length of the CDR3 is 14 residues. The ends lost 0 bases at V and 3 bases at J; junction bases unmatched: 4. Germline V lookup: CDR1 DFQATT, CDR2 SNEGSKA (reference sequence). CDR3: CSARDSSGFYEQYF. CDR3 nucleotide sequence: TGCAGTGCTAGAGATTCTAGCGGGTTCTACGAGCAGTACTTC.

The CDR3 loop reads CASSSAGREKLFF. As DNA, the CDR3 is TGTGCCAGCAGCTCGGCAGGGAGGGAAAAACTGTTTTTT. V and J are TRBV7-9 and TRBJ1-4; a possible D gene is TRBD1 (5 bases). Germline loops: CDR1 SEHNR, CDR2 FQNEAQ (reference sequence). Trimming stripped 4 bases from V and 8 bases from J, with 11 bases between. The CDR3 runs to 13 residues.

V gene TRBV29-1 combines with J gene TRBJ2-5; possibly TRBD1 or TRBD2 for D (6 bases each). Germline V gives CDR1 SQVTM, CDR2 ANQGSEA. The V gene lost 6 bases and the J gene lost 3 bases, with 14 bases spanning the gap. The CDR3 extends over 13 amino acids. The CDR3 DNA follows: TGCAGCGTCGTGAGGGGGGTTGAAGAGACCCAGTACTTC. Residues: CSVVRGVEETQYF.

V and J are TRBV20-1 and TRBJ1-5; D not certain. The ends were cut back, 5 bases at V and 2 bases at J, with 10 bases in the middle. There are 13 residues in the CDR3. The V gene's germline CDR1 is DFQATT and CDR2 SNEGSKA (reference sequence). The CDR3 bases are TGCAGTGCTGAGGGCGGGGGCAATCAGCCCCAGCATTTT. Translated, it gives CSAEGGGNQPQHF.

The chain joins TRBV7-2 to TRBJ1-2; D possibly corresponds to TRBD1 (5 bases). The CDR3 is 14 residues long. Trimming removed 0 bases from V and 8 bases from J, with 13 bases in between. Germline values: CDR1 SGHTA, CDR2 FQGNSA. The CDR3 DNA sequence: TGTGCCAGCAGCTTAGCGGGCCAGGGTGTAGGCTACACCTTC. As protein: CASSLAGQGVGYTF.

This clonotype was counted a single time. The chain uses TRBV30 and TRBJ2-4; 11 bases are a match to TRBD2. Germline V gives CDR1 GTSNPN, CDR2 SVGIG (reference sequence). This CDR3 is 18 amino acids long. After removal of 4 bases from V and 1 base from J, the junction contained 12 bases not matched to a gene. CDR3 coding DNA: TGTGCCTGGACTACTAGCGGGAGCCCTTACGGGGCCAAAAACATTCAGTACTTC. It codes for CAWTTSGSPYGAKNIQYF.

Only a few counts were recorded for this clonotype. The genes are TRBV4-2 and TRBJ1-6, with 9 positions matching TRBD1. The CDR3 has 14 amino acids. Trimming at V came to 4 bases and at J to 7 bases, leaving 2 bases not matched to a gene. Germline lookup yields CDR1 LGHNA and CDR2 YNFKEQ. CDR3 nucleotide sequence: TGTGCCAGCAGCCGGGACAGGGTCAATTCACCCCTCCACTTT. Protein: CASSRDRVNSPLHF.

V and J are TRBV20-1 and TRBJ1-1, with D possibly matching TRBD1 (5 bases). The germline CDR1 and CDR2 sequences are DFQATT and SNEGSKA (reference sequence). Between the trimmed V and J ends, which lost 6 bases and 6 bases, there was a span of 14 bases. The CDR3 has 12 residues. The CDR3 reads CSALKTVAEAFF. In DNA form, the CDR3 reads TGCAGTGCCCTGAAGACAGTAGCTGAAGCTTTCTTT.

The chain carries TRBV10-3 and TRBJ2-7; weak D call: TRBD2 (6 bases). Germline V gives CDR1 ENHRY, CDR2 SYGVKD. This CDR3 comprises 13 residues. The germline V and J ends were trimmed by 6 bases and 1 base, with 10 bases remaining between them. The CDR3 is CAISPGTSYEQYF. As DNA, the CDR3 is TGTGCCATCAGCCCCGGGACTTCCTACGAGCAGTACTTC.